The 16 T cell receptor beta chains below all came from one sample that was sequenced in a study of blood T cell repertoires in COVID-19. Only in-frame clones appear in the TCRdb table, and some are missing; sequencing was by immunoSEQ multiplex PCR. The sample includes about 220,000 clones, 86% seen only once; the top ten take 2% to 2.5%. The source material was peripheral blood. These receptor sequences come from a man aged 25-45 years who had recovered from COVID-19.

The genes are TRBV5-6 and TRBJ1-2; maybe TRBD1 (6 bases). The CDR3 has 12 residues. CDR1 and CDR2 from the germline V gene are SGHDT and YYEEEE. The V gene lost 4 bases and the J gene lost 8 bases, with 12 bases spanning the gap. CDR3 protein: CASSPGTKGYTF. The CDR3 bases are TGTGCCAGCAGCCCGGGGACAAAGGGCTACACCTTC.

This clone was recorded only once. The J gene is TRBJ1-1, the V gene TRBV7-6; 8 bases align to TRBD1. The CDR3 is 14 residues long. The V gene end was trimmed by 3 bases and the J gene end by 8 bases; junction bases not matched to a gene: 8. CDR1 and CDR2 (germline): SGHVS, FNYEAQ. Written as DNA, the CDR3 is TGTGCCAGCAGCTTCGGTGACAGGGGATCAGAAGCTTTCTTT. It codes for CASSFGDRGSEAFF. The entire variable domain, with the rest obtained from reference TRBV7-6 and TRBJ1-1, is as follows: GAGVSQSPRYKVTKRGQDVALRCDPISGHVSLYWYRQALGQGPEFLTYFNYEAQQDKSGLPNDRFSAERPEGSISTLTIQRTEQRDSAMYRCASSFGDRGSEAFFGQGTRLTVV.

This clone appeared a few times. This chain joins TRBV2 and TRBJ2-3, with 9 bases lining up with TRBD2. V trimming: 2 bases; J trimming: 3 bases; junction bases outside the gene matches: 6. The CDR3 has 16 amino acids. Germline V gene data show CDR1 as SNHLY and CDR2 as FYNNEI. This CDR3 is CASSELRGGLTDTQYF. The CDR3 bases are TGTGCCAGCAGTGAACTGCGGGGGGGCCTAACAGATACGCAGTATTTT.

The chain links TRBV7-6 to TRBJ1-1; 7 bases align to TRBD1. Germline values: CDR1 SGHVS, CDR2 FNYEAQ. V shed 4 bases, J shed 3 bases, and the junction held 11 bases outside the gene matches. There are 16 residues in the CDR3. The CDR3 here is CASSSRQGRKYTEAFF. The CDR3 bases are TGTGCCAGCAGCTCGAGACAGGGTCGAAAGTACACTGAAGCTTTCTTT.

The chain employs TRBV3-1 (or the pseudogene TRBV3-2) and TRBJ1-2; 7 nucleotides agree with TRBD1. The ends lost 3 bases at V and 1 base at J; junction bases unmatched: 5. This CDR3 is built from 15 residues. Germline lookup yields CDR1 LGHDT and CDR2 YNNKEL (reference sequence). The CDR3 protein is CASSHLGQSNYGYTF. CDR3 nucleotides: TGTGCCAGCAGCCATCTGGGACAGAGTAACTATGGCTACACCTTC.

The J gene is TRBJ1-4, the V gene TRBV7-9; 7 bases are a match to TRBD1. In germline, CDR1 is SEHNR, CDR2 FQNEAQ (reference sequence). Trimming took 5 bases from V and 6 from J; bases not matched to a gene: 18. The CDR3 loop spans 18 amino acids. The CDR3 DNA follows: TGTGCCAGCAGCCAACCGACAGGGCCTTACGCCGGGGATGAAAAACTGTTTTTT. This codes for CASSQPTGPYAGDEKLFF.

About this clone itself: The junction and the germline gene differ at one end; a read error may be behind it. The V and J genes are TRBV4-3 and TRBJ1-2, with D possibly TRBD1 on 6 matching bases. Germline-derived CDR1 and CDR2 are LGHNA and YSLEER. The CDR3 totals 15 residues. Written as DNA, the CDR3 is TGCGCCAGCAGCACTACCCCCTATTTACAAGACAGGTTTTTCTTC. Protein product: CASSTTPYLQDRFFF.

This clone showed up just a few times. The CDR3 DNA is TGTGCCAGCAGTCCCCCTCTGGGGGCCAACGTCCTGACTTTC. Amino acid sequence: CASSPPLGANVLTF. The rearrangement links TRBV27 to TRBJ2-6, with D uncertain. Germline loops: CDR1 MNHEY, CDR2 SMNVEV (reference sequence). Trimming removed 5 bases at V and 4 bases at J, with 9 bases between. This CDR3 is built from 14 residues.

CDR3 DNA sequence: TGTGCCAGCAGCTTGGCCGGGAGTAGCAATCAGCCCCAGCATTTT. This gives the protein CASSLAGSSNQPQHF. V and J are TRBV5-6 and TRBJ1-5; D ambiguous. Germline values: CDR1 SGHDT, CDR2 YYEEEE. CDR3 length: 15 amino acids. V was clipped by 0 bases and J by 0 bases, with 7 bases between them. Drawing the rest from reference TRBV5-6 and TRBJ1-5, the complete variable domain is DAGVTQSPTHLIKTRGQQVTLRCSPKSGHDTVSWYQQALGQGPQFIFQYYEEEERQRGNFPDRFSGHQFPNYSSELNVNALLLGDSALYLCASSLAGSSNQPQHFGDGTRLSIL.

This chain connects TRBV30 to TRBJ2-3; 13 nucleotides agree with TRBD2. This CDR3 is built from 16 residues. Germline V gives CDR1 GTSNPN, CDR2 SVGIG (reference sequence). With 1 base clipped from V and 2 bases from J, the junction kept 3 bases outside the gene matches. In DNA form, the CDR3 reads TGTGCCTGGAGTGGGGGACTAGCGGGAATCACAGATACGCAGTATTTT. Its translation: CAWSGGLAGITDTQYF.

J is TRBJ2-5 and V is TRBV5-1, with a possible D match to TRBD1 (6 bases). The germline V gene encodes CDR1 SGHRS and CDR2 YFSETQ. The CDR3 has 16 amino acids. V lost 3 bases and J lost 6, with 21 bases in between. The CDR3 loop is CASSSSTGIRVKTQYF. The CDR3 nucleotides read TGCGCCAGCAGCTCGAGTACAGGGATCAGAGTTAAGACCCAGTACTTC.

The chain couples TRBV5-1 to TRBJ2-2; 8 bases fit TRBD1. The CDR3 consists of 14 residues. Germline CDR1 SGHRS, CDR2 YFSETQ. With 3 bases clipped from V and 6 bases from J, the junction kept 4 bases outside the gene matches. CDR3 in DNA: TGCGCCAGCAGCTCCGGGACAGGCCCCGGGGAGCTGTTTTTT. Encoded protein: CASSSGTGPGELFF.

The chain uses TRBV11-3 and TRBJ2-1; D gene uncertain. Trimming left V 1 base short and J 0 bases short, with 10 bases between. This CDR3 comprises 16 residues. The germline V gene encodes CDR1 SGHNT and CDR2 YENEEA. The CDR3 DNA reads TGTGCCAGCAGCTTAGGTCGCTCGAGCTCCTACAATGAGCAGTTCTTC. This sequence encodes CASSLGRSSSYNEQFF.

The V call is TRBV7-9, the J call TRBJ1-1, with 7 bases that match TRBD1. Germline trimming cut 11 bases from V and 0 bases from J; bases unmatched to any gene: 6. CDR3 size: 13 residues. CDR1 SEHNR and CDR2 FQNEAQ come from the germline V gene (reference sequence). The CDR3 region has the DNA TGTGCCGGTGAGACAGGGATGAACACTGAAGCTTTCTTT. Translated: CAGETGMNTEAFF.

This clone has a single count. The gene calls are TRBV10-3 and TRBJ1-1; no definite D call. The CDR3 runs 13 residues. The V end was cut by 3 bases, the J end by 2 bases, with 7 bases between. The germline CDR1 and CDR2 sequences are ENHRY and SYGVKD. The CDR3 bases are TGTGCCATCAGTGATGACTATAACACTGAAGCTTTCTTT. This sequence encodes CAISDDYNTEAFF.

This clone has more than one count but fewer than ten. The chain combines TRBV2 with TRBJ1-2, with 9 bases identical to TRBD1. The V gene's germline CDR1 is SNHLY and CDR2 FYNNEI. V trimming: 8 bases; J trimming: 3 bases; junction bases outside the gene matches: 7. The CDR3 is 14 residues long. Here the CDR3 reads CASGRDRDHYGYTF. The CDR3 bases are TGTGCCAGCGGCCGGGACAGGGACCACTATGGCTACACCTTC.